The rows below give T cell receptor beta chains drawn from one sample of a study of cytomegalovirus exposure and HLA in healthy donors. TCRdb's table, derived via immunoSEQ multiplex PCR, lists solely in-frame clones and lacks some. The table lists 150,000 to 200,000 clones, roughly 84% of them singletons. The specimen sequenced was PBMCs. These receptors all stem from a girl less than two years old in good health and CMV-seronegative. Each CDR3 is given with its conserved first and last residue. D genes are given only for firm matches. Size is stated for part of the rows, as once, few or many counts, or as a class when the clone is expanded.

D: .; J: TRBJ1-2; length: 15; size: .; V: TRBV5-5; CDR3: CASSPVPSGVGGYTF; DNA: TGTGCCAGCAGCCCTGTGCCTTCAGGGGTGGGGGGCTACACCTTC
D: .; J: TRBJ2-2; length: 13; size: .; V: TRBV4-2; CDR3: CASSLPGTGELFF; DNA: TGTGCCAGCAGCCTCCCGGGTACCGGGGAGCTGTTTTTT
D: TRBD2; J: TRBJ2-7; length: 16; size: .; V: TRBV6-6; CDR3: CASSYPFSGGSYEQYF; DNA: TGTGCCAGCAGTTACCCGTTCAGCGGGGGTTCCTACGAGCAGTACTTC
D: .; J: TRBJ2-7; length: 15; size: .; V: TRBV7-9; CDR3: CSSSFETLGYYEQYF; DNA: TGTTCCAGCAGCTTCGAAACACTAGGATACTACGAGCAGTACTTC
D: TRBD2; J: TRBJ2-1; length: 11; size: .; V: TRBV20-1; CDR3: CSAGTSLEQFF; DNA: TGCAGTGCCGGGACTAGTCTTGAGCAGTTCTTC
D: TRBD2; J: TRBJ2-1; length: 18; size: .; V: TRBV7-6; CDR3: CASSPTLTSGISYNEQFF; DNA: TGTGCCAGCAGCCCAACCCTTACTAGCGGGATCTCCTACAATGAGCAGTTCTTC
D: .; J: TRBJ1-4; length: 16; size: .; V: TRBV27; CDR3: CASRRKPGGSNEKLFF; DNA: TGTGCCAGCAGACGAAAACCCGGAGGGTCTAATGAAAAACTGTTTTTT
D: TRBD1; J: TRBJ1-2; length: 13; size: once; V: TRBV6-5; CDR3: CASRPDRGRGYTF; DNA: TGTGCCAGCAGACCCGACAGGGGGCGTGGCTACACCTTC
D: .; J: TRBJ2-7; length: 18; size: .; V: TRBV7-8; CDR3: CASSLSLPDGKFIHEQYF; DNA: TGTGCCAGCAGCTTAAGTCTACCTGACGGGAAATTCATCCACGAGCAGTACTTC
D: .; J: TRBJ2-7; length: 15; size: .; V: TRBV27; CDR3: CASPPFVAPMCEQYF; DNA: TGTGCCAGCCCCCCTTTCGTAGCTCCTATGTGTGAGCAGTACTTC
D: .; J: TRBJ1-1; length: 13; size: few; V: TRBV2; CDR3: CARASGERAEAFF; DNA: TGTGCCAGAGCCTCAGGGGAAAGAGCTGAAGCTTTCTTT
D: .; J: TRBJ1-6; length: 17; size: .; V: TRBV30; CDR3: CAWSGGPFSSYNSPLHF; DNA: TGTGCCTGGAGTGGGGGGCCGTTTAGCTCCTATAATTCACCCCTCCACTTT
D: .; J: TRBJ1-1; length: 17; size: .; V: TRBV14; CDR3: CASSQAGSRYLSTEAFF; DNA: TGTGCCAGCAGCCAAGCGGGATCCCGGTATTTGAGCACTGAAGCTTTCTTT
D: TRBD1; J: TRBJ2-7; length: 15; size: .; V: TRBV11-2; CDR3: CASSLPGGIPYEQYF; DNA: TGTGCCAGCAGCCTCCCAGGGGGAATACCCTACGAGCAGTACTTC
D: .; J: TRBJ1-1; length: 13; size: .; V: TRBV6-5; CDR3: CASSQGKAIEAFF; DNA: TGTGCCAGCAGTCAGGGAAAGGCCATTGAAGCTTTCTTT
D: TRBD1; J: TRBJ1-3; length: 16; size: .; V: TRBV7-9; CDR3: CASSPRQGSAGNTIYF; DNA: TGTGCCAGCAGCCCTAGACAGGGGTCCGCTGGAAACACCATATATTTT
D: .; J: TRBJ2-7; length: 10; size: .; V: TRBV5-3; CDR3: CARRLDEQYF; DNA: TGTGCCAGAAGACTCGACGAGCAGTACTTC
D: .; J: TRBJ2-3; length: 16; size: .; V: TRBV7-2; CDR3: CASRLTKSLRADTQYF; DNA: TGTGCCAGCAGACTGACCAAATCCTTGAGGGCAGATACGCAGTATTTT
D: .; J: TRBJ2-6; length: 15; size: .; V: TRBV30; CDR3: CAWRPQISGANVLTF; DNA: TGTGCCTGGAGGCCCCAGATCTCTGGGGCCAACGTCCTGACTTTC
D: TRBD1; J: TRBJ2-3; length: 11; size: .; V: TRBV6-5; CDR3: CASGQGDTQYF; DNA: TGTGCCAGCGGACAGGGAGATACGCAGTATTTT
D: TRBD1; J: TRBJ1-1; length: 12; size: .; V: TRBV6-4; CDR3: CASSEGTVEAFF; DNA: TGTGCCAGCAGTGAGGGGACAGTCGAAGCTTTCTTT
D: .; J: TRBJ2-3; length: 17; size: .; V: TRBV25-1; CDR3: CASRESGTIFDTDTQYF; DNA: TGTGCCAGCAGGGAGTCAGGGACAATATTCGATACAGATACGCAGTATTTT
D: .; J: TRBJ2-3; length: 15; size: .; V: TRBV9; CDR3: CASSVEGGLADTQYF; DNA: TGTGCCAGCAGCGTAGAGGGGGGGCTCGCAGATACGCAGTATTTT
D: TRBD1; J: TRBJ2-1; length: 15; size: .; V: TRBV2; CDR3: CASRVQGALRYEQFF; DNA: TGTGCCAGTCGCGTCCAGGGGGCTTTGCGATATGAGCAGTTCTTC
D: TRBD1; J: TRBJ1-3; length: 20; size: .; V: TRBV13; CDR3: CASSAKGTGGGPVFGNTIYF; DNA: TGTGCCAGCAGCGCTAAAGGGACAGGGGGCGGGCCCGTCTTCGGAAACACCATATATTTT
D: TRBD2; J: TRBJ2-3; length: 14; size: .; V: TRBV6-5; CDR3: CASRGGPVTDTQYF; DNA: TGTGCCAGCAGGGGAGGGCCCGTCACAGATACGCAGTATTTT
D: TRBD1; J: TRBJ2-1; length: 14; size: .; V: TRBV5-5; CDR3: CASSRDRDSDEQFF; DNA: TGTGCCAGCAGCCGAGACAGGGACAGCGATGAGCAGTTCTTC
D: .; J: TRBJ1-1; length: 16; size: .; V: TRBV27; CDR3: CASSLRSGHPDTEAFF; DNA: TGTGCCAGCAGTTTAAGGTCGGGACACCCCGACACTGAAGCTTTCTTT
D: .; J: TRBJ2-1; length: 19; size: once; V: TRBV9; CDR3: CASSVGPGRGAEGQNEQFF; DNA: TGTGCCAGCAGCGTTGGCCCCGGTCGGGGGGCAGAGGGACAAAATGAGCAGTTCTTC
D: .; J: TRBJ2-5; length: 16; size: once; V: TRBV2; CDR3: CASRKLLRELQETQYF; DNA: TGTGCCAGCAGGAAACTCCTCCGGGAGCTCCAAGAGACCCAGTACTTC
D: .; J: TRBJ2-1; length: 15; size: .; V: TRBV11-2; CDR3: CASSSGLPRVDEQFF; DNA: TGTGCCAGCAGCTCAGGACTACCCAGAGTGGATGAGCAGTTCTTC
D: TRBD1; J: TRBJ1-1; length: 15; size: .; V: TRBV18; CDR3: CASSANLGQGEEAFF; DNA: TGTGCCAGCTCAGCAAACCTAGGACAGGGCGAGGAAGCTTTCTTT
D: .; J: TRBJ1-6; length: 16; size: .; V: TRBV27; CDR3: CASSLGSLPYNSPLHF; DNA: TGTGCCAGCAGTTTGGGGAGTTTGCCATATAATTCACCCCTCCACTTT
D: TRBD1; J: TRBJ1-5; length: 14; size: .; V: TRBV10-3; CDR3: CAISTDRESQPQHF; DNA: TGTGCCATCAGTACCGACAGGGAATCTCAGCCCCAGCATTTT
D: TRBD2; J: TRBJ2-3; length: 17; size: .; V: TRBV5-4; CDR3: CASSFKTSGGAFGTQYF; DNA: TGTGCCAGCAGCTTCAAGACTAGCGGGGGGGCCTTTGGTACGCAGTATTTT
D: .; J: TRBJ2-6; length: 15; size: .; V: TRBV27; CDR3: CASSLDRRGANVLTF; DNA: TGTGCCAGCAGTCTCGACAGGCGGGGGGCCAACGTCCTGACTTTC
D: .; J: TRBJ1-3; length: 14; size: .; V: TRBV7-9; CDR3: CASSPLGLGNTIYF; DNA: TGTGCCAGCAGCCCCCTGGGGCTCGGAAACACCATATATTTT
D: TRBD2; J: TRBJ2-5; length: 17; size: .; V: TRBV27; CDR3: CASSSLTSGNIQETQYF; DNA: TGTGCCAGCAGTTCACTTACTAGCGGGAACATCCAAGAGACCCAGTACTTC
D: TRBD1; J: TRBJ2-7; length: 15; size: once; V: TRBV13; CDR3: CASSYMRGPTYEQYF; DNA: TGTGCCAGCAGTTATATGAGGGGGCCTACCTACGAGCAGTACTTC
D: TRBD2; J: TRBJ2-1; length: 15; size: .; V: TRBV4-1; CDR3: CASSRLAEAYNEQFF; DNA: TGCGCCAGCAGCCGCCTAGCGGAGGCGTACAATGAGCAGTTCTTC
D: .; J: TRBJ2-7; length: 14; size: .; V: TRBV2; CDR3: CASSDQGSLYEQYF; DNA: TGTGCCAGCAGTGACCAGGGCTCCCTCTACGAGCAGTACTTC
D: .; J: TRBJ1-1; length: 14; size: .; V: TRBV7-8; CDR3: CASSLREANTEAFF; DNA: TGTGCCAGCAGCTTACGAGAAGCGAACACTGAAGCTTTCTTT
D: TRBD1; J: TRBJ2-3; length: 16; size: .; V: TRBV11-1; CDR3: CASSFGDRGRGDTQYF; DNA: TGTGCCAGCAGCTTTGGGGACAGGGGGAGAGGAGATACGCAGTATTTT
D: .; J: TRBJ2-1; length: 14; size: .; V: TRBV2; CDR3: CASGVTRRNNEQFF; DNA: TGTGCCAGTGGGGTGACTAGACGTAACAATGAGCAGTTCTTC
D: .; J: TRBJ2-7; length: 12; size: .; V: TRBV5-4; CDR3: CASSYGGYEQYF; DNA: TGTGCCAGCAGCTACGGGGGCTACGAGCAGTACTTC
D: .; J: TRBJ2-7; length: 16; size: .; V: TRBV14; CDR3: CASSQGFSGYTYEQYF; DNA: TGTGCCAGCAGCCAAGGCTTTAGCGGCTATACCTACGAGCAGTACTTC
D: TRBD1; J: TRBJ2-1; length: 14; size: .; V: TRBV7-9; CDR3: CASSLETGENEQFF; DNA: TGTGCCAGCAGCTTAGAGACAGGGGAGAATGAGCAGTTCTTC
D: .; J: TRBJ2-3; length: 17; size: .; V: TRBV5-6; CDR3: CASSLYSAGGSTDTQYF; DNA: TGTGCCAGCAGCTTGTACTCTGCAGGGGGGAGCACAGATACGCAGTATTTT
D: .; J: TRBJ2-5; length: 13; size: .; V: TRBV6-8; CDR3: CASNKTGQETQYF; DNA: TGTGCCAGCAACAAGACGGGGCAAGAGACCCAGTACTTC
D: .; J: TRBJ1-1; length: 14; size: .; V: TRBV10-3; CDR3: CAISETGPNTEAFF; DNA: TGTGCCATCAGTGAGACAGGACCGAACACTGAAGCTTTCTTT
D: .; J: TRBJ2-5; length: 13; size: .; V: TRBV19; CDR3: CASSIELVETQYF; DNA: TGTGCCAGTAGTATTGAACTAGTGGAGACCCAGTACTTC
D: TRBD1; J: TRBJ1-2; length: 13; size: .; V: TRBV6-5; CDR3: CASSSQGGYGYTF; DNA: TGTGCCAGCAGCTCTCAGGGGGGCTATGGCTACACCTTC
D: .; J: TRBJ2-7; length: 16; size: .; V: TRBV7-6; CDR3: CASSSSPTRLAYEQYF; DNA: TGTGCCAGCAGCTCGTCGCCTACGAGGCTTGCCTACGAGCAGTACTTC
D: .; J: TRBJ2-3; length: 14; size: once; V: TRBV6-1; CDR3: CASSEDGRADTQYF; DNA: TGTGCCAGCAGTGAAGATGGGCGCGCAGATACGCAGTATTTT
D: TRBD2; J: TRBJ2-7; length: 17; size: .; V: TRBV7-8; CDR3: CASSTKPGLAASYEQYF; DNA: TGTGCCAGCAGCACCAAACCGGGACTAGCGGCCTCCTACGAGCAGTACTTC
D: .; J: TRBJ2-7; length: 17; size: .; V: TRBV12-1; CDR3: CASSPRTGRRLTREQYF; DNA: TGTGCCAGCAGCCCGAGGACTGGCCGCCGACTAACTAGGGAGCAGTACTTC
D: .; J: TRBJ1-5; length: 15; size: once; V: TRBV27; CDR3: CASGTRSDSNQPQHF; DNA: TGTGCCAGCGGGACACGTTCAGATAGCAATCAGCCCCAGCATTTT